Shown below are 28 T cell receptor beta chains from a single sample sequenced in a study of CD8 T cells in ankylosing spondylitis. TCRdb re-analysed the 5' RACE reads in MiXCR, keeping a single row per CDR3 protein. The sample lists hundreds of thousands of distinct CDR3 sequences, more than 20% occurring once. What was sequenced was blood, either unsorted or a sorted T cell fraction (not recorded which). The source of these receptors is a male donor with ankylosing spondylitis or in good health (not recorded which).

J is TRBJ2-5 and V is TRBV12-3 or TRBV12-4; D tentatively reads TRBD1 or TRBD2 (5 bases each). The ends were cut back, 5 bases at V and 3 bases at J, with 13 bases in the middle. This CDR3 is 14 amino acids long. The CDR3, as DNA: TGTGCCAGCAGTGCCGGGACGGAGAAAGAGACCCAGTACTTC. Amino acid sequence: CASSAGTEKETQYF.

The CDR3 loop is CSVRDPGAYGYTF. The CDR3 DNA follows: TGCAGCGTTCGGGACCCAGGGGCGTATGGCTACACCTTC. The chain is built from TRBV29-1 and TRBJ1-2; D is possibly TRBD1 (6 bases). The V gene lost 5 bases and the J gene lost 5 bases, with 15 bases spanning the gap. The germline V gene has CDR1 SQVTM and CDR2 ANQGSEA. The CDR3 spans 13 residues.

The chain combines TRBV29-1 with TRBJ2-7; 7 bases map to TRBD2. J gave up 2 bases and V 1 base, and 5 bases lay outside the gene matches. Germline CDR1 is SQVTM and CDR2 is ANQGSEA. The CDR3 contains 14 residues. For the CDR3, the DNA is TGCAGCGTTGAAGGAGTTCGGGGGGCCTACGAGCAGTACTTC. It encodes CSVEGVRGAYEQYF.

This rearrangement joins TRBV12-3 or TRBV12-4 to TRBJ1-4; D is uncertain. Trimming removed 4 bases at V and 3 bases at J, with 0 bases between. CDR3 length: 11 residues. CDR3 residues: CASSSNEKLFF. The CDR3 bases are TGTGCCAGCAGTTCTAATGAAAAACTGTTTTTT.

The V and J genes are TRBV6-8 and TRBJ2-7; 7 positions match TRBD2. The CDR3 consists of 14 residues. CDR1 MNHGY and CDR2 SAAAGT come from the germline V gene. Unmatched junction bases numbered 4, after V lost 1 base and J lost 4 bases. CDR3 in DNA: TGTGCCAGCAGTTACTACGCGGGGGTATACGAGCAGTACTTC. Amino acids: CASSYYAGVYEQYF.

This sequence joins TRBV20-1 and TRBJ1-1; 7 positions agree with TRBD1. V lost 3 bases and J lost 10; bases outside the gene matches: 14. This CDR3 is 14 amino acids long. Germline CDR1 DFQATT, CDR2 SNEGSKA (reference sequence). CDR3 DNA sequence: TGCAGTGCTAGGACAGGGCAGGTGGGGTTAGGAGCTTTCTTT. It codes for CSARTGQVGLGAFF.

The V call is TRBV15, the J call TRBJ2-3; a possible D gene is TRBD2 (7 bases). The CDR3 length is 15 residues. Germline CDR1 is LNHNV and CDR2 is YYDKDF (reference sequence). Trimming pared 0 bases from V and 3 bases from J, leaving 10 bases between. The chain's CDR3 is CATSRDEGGTDTQYF. DNA of the CDR3: TGTGCCACCAGCAGAGATGAGGGGGGGACAGATACGCAGTATTTT.

The CDR3 bases are TGCGCCAGCAGTGAGGGAAGAAAGCAGTACTTC. Protein: CASSEGRKQYF. The chain has TRBV10-1 and TRBJ2-7; D gene ambiguous. Trimming pared 2 bases from V and 8 bases from J, leaving 7 bases between. Germline values: CDR1 WNHNN, CDR2 SYGVQD (reference sequence). The CDR3 extends over 11 amino acids.

This clonotype was detected only a few times. The rearrangement uses TRBV4-1 and TRBJ2-1; D is uncertain. Germline loops: CDR1 MGHRA, CDR2 YSYEKL. This CDR3 has 13 amino acids. The V gene lost 5 bases and the J gene lost 5 bases, with 10 bases spanning the gap. The CDR3 nucleotides read TGCGCCAGCAGCGGGCTGACGAACAATGAGCAGTTCTTC. Translation gives CASSGLTNNEQFF.

This clonotype was recorded at least ten times. This chain joins TRBV12-3 or TRBV12-4 and TRBJ2-3; D may be TRBD1 or TRBD2 (5 bases each). Deletions cut 6 bases from V and 6 bases from J, with 16 bases between. The CDR3 runs 14 residues. The CDR3 loop is CASRAPGPSDTQYF. The CDR3 bases are TGTGCCAGCAGAGCTCCGGGACCATCGGATACGCAGTATTTT.

In this sample, this clonotype turned up many times. The rearrangement joins TRBV7-2 to TRBJ2-7; no firm D call. Per the germline V gene, CDR1 is SGHTA and CDR2 is FQGNSA. V shed 4 bases and J shed 0 bases, with 16 bases lying between them. CDR3 length equals 16 residues. The CDR3 bases are TGTGCCAGCAGCTCATACCGGTTTTACTCCTCCTACGAGCAGTACTTC. Translation gives CASSSYRFYSSYEQYF. Supplemented by reference TRBV7-2 and TRBJ2-7, the full variable domain reads GAGVSQSPSNKVTEKGKDVELRCDPISGHTALYWYRQSLGQGLEFLIYFQGNSAPDKSGLPSDRFSAERTGGSVSTLTIQRTQQEDSAVYLCASSSYRFYSSYEQYFGPGTRLTVT.

The chain combines TRBV12-3 or TRBV12-4 with TRBJ2-2, with TRBD1 as a possible D gene (6 bases). Trimming took off 10 bases at V and 2 bases at J, with 11 bases between the two ends. This CDR3 has 13 amino acids. The CDR3 sequence: CATKDSNTGELFF. Here the CDR3 DNA reads TGTGCCACCAAGGACAGCAACACCGGGGAGCTGTTTTTT.

This rearrangement joins TRBV6-1 to TRBJ2-1; 7 bases line up with TRBD2. Trimming at V came to 5 bases and at J to 7 bases, leaving 11 bases not matched to a gene. Germline V gene data show CDR1 as MNHNS and CDR2 as SASEGT. This CDR3 is built from 15 residues. The chain's CDR3 is CASSPGGLAVNEQFF. In DNA form, the CDR3 reads TGTGCCAGCAGTCCGGGTGGGCTAGCGGTAAATGAGCAGTTCTTC.

The V call is TRBV4-2, the J call TRBJ2-7, with D perhaps matching TRBD2 (7 bases). Trimming cost V 4 bases and J 5 bases, with 18 bases left between them. The CDR3 runs 15 residues. The germline V gene encodes CDR1 LGHNA and CDR2 YNFKEQ. The CDR3 loop reads CASSPILGGRNEQYF. DNA for the CDR3: TGTGCCAGCAGCCCCATTCTGGGGGGGCGAAACGAGCAGTACTTC.

The chain carries TRBV7-9 and TRBJ2-7, with D maybe TRBD1 (6 bases). Germline V gives CDR1 SEHNR, CDR2 FQNEAQ (reference sequence). This CDR3 region has 14 residues. V was shortened by 5 bases and J by 3 bases, with 14 bases between the two germline ends. CDR3 coding DNA: TGTGCCAGCAGCCCCCCTGGACAGCACTACGAGCAGTACTTC. Its translation is CASSPPGQHYEQYF.

V usage is TRBV9 and J usage is TRBJ1-4, with D unresolved. The germline CDR1 and CDR2 sequences are SGDLS and YYNGEE. This CDR3 has 15 amino acids. The ends were cut back, 0 bases at V and 4 bases at J, with 10 bases in the middle. The CDR3 region has the DNA TGTGCCAGCAGCGTAGCTACCGGACTTAATGAAAAACTGTTTTTT. Its protein product is CASSVATGLNEKLFF.

The genes are TRBV10-2 and TRBJ2-3; D possibly corresponds to TRBD1 (7 bases). The CDR3 has 15 residues. Germline CDR1 is WSHSY and CDR2 is SAAADI. The V and J ends lost 5 bases and 5 bases respectively, with 17 bases between them. The chain's CDR3 is CASSTAEGAIDTQYF. CDR3 nucleotide sequence: TGCGCCAGCAGTACCGCGGAGGGGGCAATAGATACGCAGTATTTT.

CDR3 residues: CASSPRWLAGATYNEQFF. DNA for the CDR3: TGTGCCAGCAGCCCCCGGTGGTTAGCGGGGGCCACCTACAATGAGCAGTTCTTC. The chain has TRBV7-6 and TRBJ2-1; 9 bases line up with TRBD2. The germline V gene encodes CDR1 SGHVS and CDR2 FNYEAQ. The ends lost 5 bases at V and 2 bases at J; junction bases unmatched: 13. This CDR3 is 18 amino acids long.

This clonotype showed up just a few times. The junction does not match germline at one end; this may be a read error. This chain joins TRBV24-1 and TRBJ2-1; D remains ambiguous. The germline gives CDR1 KGHDR, CDR2 SFDVKD. The CDR3 spans 11 residues. In nucleotides, the CDR3 is TGTGCCACCAGGGATTACAATGAGCAGTTCTTC. Amino acids: CATRDYNEQFF.

The chain combines TRBV3-1 with TRBJ2-7; possibly TRBD2 for D (6 bases). Per the germline V gene, CDR1 is LGHDT and CDR2 is YNNKEL (reference sequence). The V end was cut by 4 bases, the J end by 2 bases, with 12 bases between. The CDR3 contains 14 residues. CDR3 DNA sequence: TGTGCCAGCAGCCCGGGACTCAGCCCCTACGAGCAGTACTTC. The encoded protein is CASSPGLSPYEQYF.

This clonotype has a count of ten or more. This rearrangement joins TRBV25-1 to TRBJ1-5; D unresolved. V lost 3 bases and J 5 bases, leaving 5 bases between the germline ends. The CDR3 is 12 residues long. CDR1 is MGHDK, CDR2 SYGVNS, per germline. The CDR3 region has the DNA TGTGCCAGCAGTGACACCGATCAGCCCCAGCATTTT. Amino acid sequence: CASSDTDQPQHF.

This clonotype was observed a few times. This chain links TRBV6-1 with TRBJ2-2; maybe TRBD2 (6 bases). The CDR3 is 14 residues long. V was clipped by 7 bases and J by 0 bases, with 9 bases between them. From germline, CDR1 is MNHNS and CDR2 SASEGT. Here the CDR3 DNA reads TGTGCCAGCAAACTAGCCGCGAACACCGGGGAGCTGTTTTTT. Protein product: CASKLAANTGELFF.

The chain uses TRBV28 and TRBJ2-7, with TRBD1 identical over 7 bases. Per germline, CDR1 MDHEN and CDR2 SYDVKM. This CDR3 has 15 amino acids. The ends lost 3 bases at V and 4 bases at J; junction bases unmatched: 9. The CDR3 DNA is TGTGCCAGCAGTTTCTCCGGGACAGCCCTATACGAGCAGTACTTC. Translation: CASSFSGTALYEQYF.

The V and J genes are TRBV7-9 and TRBJ2-3; TRBD2 agrees at 10 bases. The ends lost 5 bases at V and 3 bases at J; junction bases unmatched: 8. Germline lookup yields CDR1 SEHNR and CDR2 FQNEAQ (reference sequence). This CDR3 contains 16 residues. The CDR3 DNA follows: TGTGCCAGCAGCCCCCGGGGAGCGGGGGGGACAGATACGCAGTATTTT. It translates to CASSPRGAGGTDTQYF.

J is TRBJ2-5 and V is TRBV11-2; TRBD1 might be the D (5 bases). Germline V gene sequence: CDR1 SGHAT, CDR2 FQNNGV. The CDR3 is 16 residues long. The V end was cut by 1 base, the J end by 3 bases, with 15 bases between. The CDR3 nucleotides read TGTGCCAGCAGCTTAGGTCAAGGGGCTGTGAAAGAGACCCAGTACTTC. It encodes CASSLGQGAVKETQYF.

A few counts support this clonotype. The chain uses TRBV5-1 and TRBJ2-7, with D tentatively TRBD2 (5 bases). This CDR3 contains 14 residues. The V end was cut by 1 base, the J end by 3 bases, with 11 bases between. Per the germline V gene, CDR1 is SGHRS and CDR2 is YFSETQ. This CDR3 is CASSLIFRGYEQYF. DNA for the CDR3: TGCGCCAGCAGCTTGATTTTTCGGGGCTACGAGCAGTACTTC. The variable domain in full, completed from reference TRBV5-1 and TRBJ2-7, reads KAGVTQTPRYLIKTRGQQVTLSCSPISGHRSVSWYQQTPGQGLQFLFEYFSETQRNKGNFPGRFSGRQFSNSRSEMNVSTLELGDSALYLCASSLIFRGYEQYFGPGTRLTVT.

This clonotype has a handful of counts. This chain uses TRBV12-3 or TRBV12-4 with TRBJ1-2; 8 nucleotides agree with TRBD1. The V and J ends lost 5 bases and 7 bases, in that order; junction bases with no gene match: 12. CDR3 length equals 15 residues. The CDR3 spells CASSDRDRPAGGYTF. CDR3 sequence (DNA): TGTGCCAGCAGTGACCGGGACAGGCCAGCGGGTGGCTACACCTTC.

This clonotype appeared a few times. The chain links TRBV25-1 to TRBJ2-3; the match to TRBD1 covers 10 bases. The CDR3 loop spans 16 amino acids. The junction had 10 bases not matched to a gene; V was cut back by 4 bases and J by 6 bases. CDR1 is MGHDK and CDR2 is SYGVNS in the germline V gene. CDR3 DNA: TGTGCCAGCAGTGGGGACAGGGGTGATATTAGGGATACGCAGTATTTT. It translates to CASSGDRGDIRDTQYF.